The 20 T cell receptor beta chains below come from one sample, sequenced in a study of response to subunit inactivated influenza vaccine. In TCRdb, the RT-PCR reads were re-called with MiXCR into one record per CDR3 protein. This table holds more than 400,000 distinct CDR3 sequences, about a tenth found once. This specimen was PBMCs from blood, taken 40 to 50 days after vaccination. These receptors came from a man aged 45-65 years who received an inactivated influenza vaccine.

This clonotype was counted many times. The CDR3 nucleotides are TGTGCCAGCAGTTCCCTCACCGGGGAGCTGTTTTTT. This gives the protein CASSSLTGELFF. V gene TRBV6-5 combines with J gene TRBJ2-2; unclear D gene. CDR3 length equals 12 residues. Germline CDR1 reads MNHEY; CDR2 reads SVGAGI. V lost 4 bases, J lost 4 bases, and 4 bases lay in between.

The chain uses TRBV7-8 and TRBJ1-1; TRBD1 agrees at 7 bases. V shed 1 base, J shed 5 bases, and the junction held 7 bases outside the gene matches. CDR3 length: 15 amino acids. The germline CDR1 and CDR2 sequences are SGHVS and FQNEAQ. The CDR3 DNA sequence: TGTGCCAGCAGCTTAGGTACAGGGGTGGGTACTGAAGCTTTCTTT. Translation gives CASSLGTGVGTEAFF.

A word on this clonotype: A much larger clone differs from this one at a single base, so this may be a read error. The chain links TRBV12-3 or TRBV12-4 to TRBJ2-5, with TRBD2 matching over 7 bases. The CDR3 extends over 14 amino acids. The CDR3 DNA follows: TGTGCCGGCAGTCCACTAGGGAGGGGAGAGACCCAGTACTTC. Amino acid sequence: CAGSPLGRGETQYF.

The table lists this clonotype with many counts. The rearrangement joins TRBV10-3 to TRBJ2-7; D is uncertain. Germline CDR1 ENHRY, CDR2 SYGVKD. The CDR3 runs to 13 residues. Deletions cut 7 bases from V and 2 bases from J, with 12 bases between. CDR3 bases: TGTGCCATCACCCTGGGGATCCCCTACGAGCAGTACTTC. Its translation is CAITLGIPYEQYF.

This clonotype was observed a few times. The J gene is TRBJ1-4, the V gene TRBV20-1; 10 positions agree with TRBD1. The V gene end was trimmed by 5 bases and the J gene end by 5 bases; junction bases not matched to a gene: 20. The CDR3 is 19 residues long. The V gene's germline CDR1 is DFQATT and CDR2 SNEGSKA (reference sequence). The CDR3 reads CSAETLPGTGVFENEKLFF. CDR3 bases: TGCAGTGCTGAGACCTTACCTGGGACAGGGGTTTTTGAAAATGAAAAACTGTTTTTT.

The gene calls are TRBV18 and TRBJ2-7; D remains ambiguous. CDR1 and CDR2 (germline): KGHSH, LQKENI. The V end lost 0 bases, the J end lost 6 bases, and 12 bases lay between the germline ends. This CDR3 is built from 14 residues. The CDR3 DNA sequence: TGTGCCAGCTCACCACCTCGTCTAGGTTCCGAGCAGTACTTC. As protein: CASSPPRLGSEQYF. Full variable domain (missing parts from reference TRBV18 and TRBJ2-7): NAGVMQNPRHLVRRRGQEARLRCSPMKGHSHVYWYRQLPEEGLKFMVYLQKENIIDESGMPKERFSAEFPKEGPSILRIQQVVRGDSAAYFCASSPPRLGSEQYFGPGTRLTVT.

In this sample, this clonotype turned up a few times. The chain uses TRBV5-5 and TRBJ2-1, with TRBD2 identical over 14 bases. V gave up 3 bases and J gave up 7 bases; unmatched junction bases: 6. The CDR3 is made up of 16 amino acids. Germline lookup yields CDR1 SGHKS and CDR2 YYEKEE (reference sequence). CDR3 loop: CASSSGGTSGSNEQFF. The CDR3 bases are TGTGCCAGCAGCTCGGGAGGGACTAGCGGGAGTAATGAGCAGTTCTTC.

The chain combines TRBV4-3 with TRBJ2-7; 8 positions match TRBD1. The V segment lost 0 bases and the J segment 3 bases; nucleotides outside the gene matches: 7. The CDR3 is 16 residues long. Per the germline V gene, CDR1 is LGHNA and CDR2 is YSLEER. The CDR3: CASSQDFGTGDYEQYF. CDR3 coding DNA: TGCGCCAGCAGCCAAGATTTCGGGACAGGAGACTACGAGCAGTACTTC.

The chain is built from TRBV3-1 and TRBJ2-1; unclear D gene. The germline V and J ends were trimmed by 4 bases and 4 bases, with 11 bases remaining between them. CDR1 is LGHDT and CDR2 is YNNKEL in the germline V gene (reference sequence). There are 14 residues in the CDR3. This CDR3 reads CASSRDTAYNEQFF. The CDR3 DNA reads TGTGCCAGCAGCCGAGACACCGCTTACAATGAGCAGTTCTTC.

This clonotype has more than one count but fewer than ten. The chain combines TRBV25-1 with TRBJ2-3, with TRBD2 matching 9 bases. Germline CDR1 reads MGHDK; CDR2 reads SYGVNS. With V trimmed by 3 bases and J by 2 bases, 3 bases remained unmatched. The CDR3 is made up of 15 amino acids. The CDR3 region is CASSDSGGLTDTQYF. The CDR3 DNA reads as TGTGCCAGCAGTGACAGCGGGGGGCTCACAGATACGCAGTATTTT.

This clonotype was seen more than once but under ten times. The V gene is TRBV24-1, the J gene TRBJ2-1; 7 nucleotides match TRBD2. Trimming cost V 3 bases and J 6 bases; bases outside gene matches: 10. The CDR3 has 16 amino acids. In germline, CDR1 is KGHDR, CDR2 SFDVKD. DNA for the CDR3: TGTGCCACCAGTGATCCGAAGGGCGGGAGACGCAATGAGCAGTTCTTC. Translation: CATSDPKGGRRNEQFF.

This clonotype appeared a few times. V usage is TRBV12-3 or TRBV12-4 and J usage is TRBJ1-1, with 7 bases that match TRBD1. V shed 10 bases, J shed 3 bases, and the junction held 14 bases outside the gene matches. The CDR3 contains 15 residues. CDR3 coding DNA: TGTGCCACCAACATAAGGGGGCGATGGGACACTGAAGCTTTCTTT. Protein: CATNIRGRWDTEAFF.

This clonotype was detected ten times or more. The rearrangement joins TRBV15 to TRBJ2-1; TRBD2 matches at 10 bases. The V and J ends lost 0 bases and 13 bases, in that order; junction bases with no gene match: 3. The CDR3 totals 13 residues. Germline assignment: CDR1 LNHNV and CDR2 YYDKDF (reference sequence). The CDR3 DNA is TGTGCCACCAGCAGAGATCCACTAGCGGGACAGTTCTTC. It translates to CATSRDPLAGQFF.

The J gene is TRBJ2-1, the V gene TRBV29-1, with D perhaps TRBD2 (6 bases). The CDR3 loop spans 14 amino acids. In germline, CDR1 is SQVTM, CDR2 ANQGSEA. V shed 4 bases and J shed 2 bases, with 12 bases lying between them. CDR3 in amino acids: CSVGVGGAYNEQFF. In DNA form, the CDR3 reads TGCAGCGTTGGGGTCGGCGGGGCCTACAATGAGCAGTTCTTC.

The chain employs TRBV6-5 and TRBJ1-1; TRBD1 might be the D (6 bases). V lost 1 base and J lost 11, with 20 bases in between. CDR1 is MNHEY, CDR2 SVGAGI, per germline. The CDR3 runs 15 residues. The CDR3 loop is CASSYYRGGGPGAFF. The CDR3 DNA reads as TGTGCCAGCAGTTACTACCGAGGGGGAGGGCCGGGGGCTTTCTTT.

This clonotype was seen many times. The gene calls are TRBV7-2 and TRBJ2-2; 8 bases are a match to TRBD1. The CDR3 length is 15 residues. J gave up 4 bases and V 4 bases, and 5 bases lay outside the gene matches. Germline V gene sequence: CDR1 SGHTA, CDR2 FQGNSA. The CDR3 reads CASSSGQGFTGELFF. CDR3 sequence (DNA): TGTGCCAGCAGCTCAGGACAGGGTTTCACCGGGGAGCTGTTTTTT. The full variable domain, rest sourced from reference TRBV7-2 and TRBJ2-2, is GAGVSQSPSNKVTEKGKDVELRCDPISGHTALYWYRQSLGQGLEFLIYFQGNSAPDKSGLPSDRFSAERTGGSVSTLTIQRTQQEDSAVYLCASSSGQGFTGELFFGEGSRLTVL.

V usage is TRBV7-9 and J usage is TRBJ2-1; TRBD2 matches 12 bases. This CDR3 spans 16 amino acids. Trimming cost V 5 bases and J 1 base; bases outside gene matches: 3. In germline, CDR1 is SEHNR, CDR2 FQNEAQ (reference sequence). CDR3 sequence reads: CASSGTSGRSYNEQFF. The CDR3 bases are TGTGCCAGCAGCGGAACTAGCGGGAGGTCCTACAATGAGCAGTTCTTC.

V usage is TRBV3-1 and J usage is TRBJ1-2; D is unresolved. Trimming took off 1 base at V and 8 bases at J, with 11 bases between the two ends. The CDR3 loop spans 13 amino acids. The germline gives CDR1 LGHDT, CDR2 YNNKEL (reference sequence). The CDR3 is CASSQGKSAGYTF. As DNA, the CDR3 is TGTGCCAGCAGCCAAGGGAAGTCAGCAGGCTACACCTTC.

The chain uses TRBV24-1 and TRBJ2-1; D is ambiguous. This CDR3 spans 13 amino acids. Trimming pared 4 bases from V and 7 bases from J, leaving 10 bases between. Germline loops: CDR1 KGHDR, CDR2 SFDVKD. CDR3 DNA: TGTGCCACCAGTGAGGAGTTATCAAATGAGCAGTTCTTC. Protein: CATSEELSNEQFF.

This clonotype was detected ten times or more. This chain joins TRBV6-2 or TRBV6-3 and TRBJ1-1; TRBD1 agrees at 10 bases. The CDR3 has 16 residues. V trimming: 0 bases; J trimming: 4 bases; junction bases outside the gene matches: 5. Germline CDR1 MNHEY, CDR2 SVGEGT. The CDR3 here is CASSYSRDRGLTEAFF. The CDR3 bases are TGTGCCAGCAGTTACTCCCGGGACAGGGGACTCACTGAAGCTTTCTTT.